This TCR beta chain was captured in a study of neurological immune-mediated disorders. This clonotype was recorded many times. The germline CDR1 and CDR2 sequences are SGHRS and YFSETQ. The CDR3 consists of 17 residues. The trim removed 3 bases at V and 2 bases at J, leaving 8 bases unmatched. Time point here: longitudinal time-point 3. In TCRdb, the 5' RACE reads were re-called with MiXCR into one record per CDR3 protein. Seen here are around 49,000 distinct CDR3 sequences, about an eighth observed once, and the top ten hold 9%. The clonotype comes from a male donor with HTLV-1-associated myelopathy (HAM/TSP). The specimen sequenced was PBMCs. The chain has TRBV5-1 and TRBJ2-2, with 9 bases matching TRBD2. CDR3 protein: CASSSISGGKNTGELFF. CDR3 nucleotide sequence: TGCGCCAGCAGCTCCATTAGCGGGGGAAAAAACACCGGGGAGCTGTTTTTT.